By its share, the clone carrying this TCR beta chain is medium-sized (0.01 to 0.1%). Its antigen is unidentified. The CDR3 loop spans 15 amino acids. The trim removed 0 bases at V and 6 bases at J, leaving 0 bases unmatched. CDR1 MRHNA and CDR2 SNTAGT come from the germline V gene. The data originate from a study of spatial heterogeneity in lung cancer. Background on the study: PBMC samples from follow-up, when available, were sequenced at a median of roughly two years post-resection. Study-level points and caveats: The appearance of ubiquitous expanded tumor TCRs in blood was greater at resection than follow-up.

The time point here: blood at routine non-recurrence follow-up after resection. Without sorting, whole RNA was sequenced from tumor, nontumor lung or frozen PBMC. Individually, TCR cDNA molecules were each labelled with a unique molecular identifier. TCRdb reprocessed the 5' RACE reads via MiXCR and lists one record per CDR3 protein. The data hold fewer than 50,000 distinct CDR3 sequences, with about 11% observed a single time. The specimen was PBMCs, collected at follow-up. This clonotype originated in a female donor with early-stage non-small cell lung cancer. The chain couples TRBV6-4 to TRBJ2-3; 13 nucleotides match TRBD2. CDR3 DNA: TGTGCCAGCAGTGACTCGACTAGCGGGGGGGATACGCAGTATTTT. This gives the protein CASSDSTSGGDTQYF.